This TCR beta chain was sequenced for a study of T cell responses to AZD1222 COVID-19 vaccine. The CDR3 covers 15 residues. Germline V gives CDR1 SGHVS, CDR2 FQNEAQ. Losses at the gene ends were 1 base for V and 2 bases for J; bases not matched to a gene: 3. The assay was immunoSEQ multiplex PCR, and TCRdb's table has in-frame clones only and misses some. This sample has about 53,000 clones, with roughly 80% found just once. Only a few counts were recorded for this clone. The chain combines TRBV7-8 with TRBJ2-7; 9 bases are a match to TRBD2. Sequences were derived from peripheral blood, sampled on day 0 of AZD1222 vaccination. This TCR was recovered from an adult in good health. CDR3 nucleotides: TGTGCCAGCAGCTTAGGGCTAGCGGGAACCTACGAGCAGTACTTC. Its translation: CASSLGLAGTYEQYF.